These 6 T cell receptor beta chains came from one sample sequenced in a study of graft-versus-host responses after intestinal transplantation. No antigens are known for them. The table came from immunoSEQ multiplex PCR; TCRdb's copy has only in-frame clones and leaves some out. Of approximately 100,000 clones listed, roughly 93% were seen once; the top ten hold approximately 1%. The sequenced sample was unstimulated CD8+ T cells sorted from spleen or lymph node cells, obtained before intestinal transplant. These TCRs come from a human donor who received an intestinal transplant.

The chain employs TRBV13 and TRBJ2-7; either TRBD1 or TRBD2 may fit D (6 bases each). This CDR3 region has 14 residues. V lost 5 bases to trimming and J lost 1 base, with 12 bases between them. Germline-derived CDR1 and CDR2 are PRHDT and FYEKMQ (reference sequence). DNA of the CDR3: TGTGCCAGCAGCCCCGGGGGCCGTTCCTACGAGCAGTACTTC. Encoded protein: CASSPGGRSYEQYF.

The rearrangement joins TRBV6-4 to TRBJ1-1; D not certain. Between the trimmed V and J ends, which lost 6 bases and 1 base, there was a span of 9 bases. The CDR3 sequence is 13 residues long. Germline V gives CDR1 MRHNA, CDR2 SNTAGT. This CDR3 reads CASSETRNTEAFF. The CDR3 nucleotides are TGTGCCAGCAGCGAGACAAGGAACACTGAAGCTTTCTTT.

This sequence joins TRBV7-8 and TRBJ1-2, with D hard to call. This CDR3 has 15 residues. Germline CDR1 SGHVS, CDR2 FQNEAQ. V was cut by 5 bases and J by 8 bases, with 21 bases left in between. In DNA, the CDR3 is TGTGCCAGCAGCCAGAGGTACATCTCGGGGATAGGCTACACCTTC. This sequence encodes CASSQRYISGIGYTF.

The J gene is TRBJ2-5, the V gene TRBV5-4; D might be TRBD2 (6 bases). Looked up from germline, CDR1 is SGHNT and CDR2 is YYREEE (reference sequence). The V gene lost 4 bases and the J gene lost 1 base, with 14 bases spanning the gap. The CDR3 is 15 residues long. CDR3 DNA sequence: TGTGCCAGCAGCCTCCTGGGGGGACCCCAAGAGACCCAGTACTTC. This translates into CASSLLGGPQETQYF.

The rearrangement uses TRBV5-6 and TRBJ2-7, with 7 bases identical to TRBD1. The CDR3 extends over 16 amino acids. V gave up 4 bases and J gave up 2 bases; unmatched junction bases: 12. The germline V gene has CDR1 SGHDT and CDR2 YYEEEE. The CDR3 loop reads CASSLKGALGTYEQYF. The CDR3 DNA follows: TGTGCCAGCAGCCTTAAGGGGGCTCTTGGAACCTACGAGCAGTACTTC.

The V call is TRBV5-1, the J call TRBJ1-2; TRBD1 matches at 7 bases. Germline lookup yields CDR1 SGHRS and CDR2 YFSETQ. V was clipped by 2 bases and J by 6 bases; unmatched bases: 7. The CDR3 runs 14 residues. DNA of the CDR3: TGCGCCAGCAGCTTTGACAGGGAAAGGAATGGCTACACCTTC. This sequence encodes CASSFDRERNGYTF.